The clone carrying this T cell receptor (beta chain) was detected a few times. Trimming removed 4 bases at V and 4 bases at J, with 8 bases between. Germline V gene sequence: CDR1 SGHNT, CDR2 YYREEE (reference sequence). The CDR3 extends over 12 amino acids. The entry originates in a study of blood T cell repertoires in COVID-19. Background on the study: COVID-19 samples collected from the United States, Italy and Spain covered acute and convalescent phases. The analysed material was cDNA or gDNA that came from T cells, B-cell-depleted T cells, or PBMCs.

Under the authors' procedure: Amplification of reference gene primers provided the estimated nucleated cell counts. Assay: immunoSEQ multiplex PCR; the TCRdb copy retains only in-frame clones and omits some. V and J calls and clone size are those listed in that table; D and trimming were worked out from the DNA. This table has about 160,000 clones, 84% appearing once. Material: peripheral blood. This sequence joins TRBV5-4 and TRBJ1-1; D is unclear. The TCR sequence derives from a young man with active or convalescent COVID-19. In DNA form, the CDR3 reads TGTGCCAGCAGCCCTATCGGCACTGAAGCTTTCTTT. Protein: CASSPIGTEAFF.